These 23 T cell receptor beta chains were sequenced from one sample in a study of T cell changes during pregnancy in multiple sclerosis. Data came from immunoSEQ multiplex PCR; TCRdb stores just in-frame clones and leaves some out. The sample lists approximately 99,000 clones; 80% to 95% were seen once. The specimen comprised peripheral blood, sampled after pregnancy. The origin of the receptors is a female donor with multiple sclerosis, enrolled in a pregnancy study.

V usage is TRBV7-9 and J usage is TRBJ2-7; tentatively, D is TRBD1 (6 bases). CDR1 is SEHNR, CDR2 FQNEAQ, per germline (reference sequence). Trimming removed 6 bases from V and 5 bases from J, with 14 bases in between. The CDR3 runs 13 residues. CDR3 in amino acids: CASRQGREHEQYF. The CDR3 bases are TGTGCCAGCAGGCAGGGGCGTGAGCACGAGCAGTACTTC.

This chain uses TRBV7-9 with TRBJ1-5; TRBD1 aligns across 8 bases. V dropped 4 bases and J dropped 4; count of bases not matched to a gene: 3. This CDR3 region has 14 residues. Germline CDR1 is SEHNR and CDR2 is FQNEAQ (reference sequence). The CDR3 DNA sequence: TGTGCCAGCAGCTCAGACAGGGGTAATCAGCCCCAGCATTTT. Translating it yields CASSSDRGNQPQHF.

Within the sample, this clone is medium-sized (0.01 to 0.1%). The V and J genes are TRBV5-1 and TRBJ2-1; D not resolved. The CDR3 covers 11 residues. Germline V gene sequence: CDR1 SGHRS, CDR2 YFSETQ. V was clipped by 0 bases and J by 12 bases, with 7 bases between them. The CDR3: CASSLDGGQFF. The CDR3 DNA reads TGCGCCAGCAGCTTGGACGGTGGGCAGTTCTTC.

V gene TRBV9 combines with J gene TRBJ1-1; D is ambiguous. The V gene's germline CDR1 is SGDLS and CDR2 YYNGEE. V lost 5 bases and J lost 3, with 17 bases in between. This CDR3 has 15 amino acids. For the CDR3, the DNA is TGTGCCAGCAGTTCCAGCGGCGTATTTCACACTGAAGCTTTCTTT. It is translated as CASSSSGVFHTEAFF.

The chain is built from TRBV12-5 and TRBJ1-2; perhaps TRBD1 as D (5 bases). The CDR3 length is 15 residues. With 5 bases removed from V and 3 bases from J, the gap between germline ends came to 16 bases. From germline, CDR1 is LGHNT and CDR2 FRNRAP. The CDR3: CASGGPLTAHYGYTF. The CDR3 DNA is TGTGCTAGTGGTGGGCCATTGACAGCGCACTATGGCTACACCTTC.

This clone was recorded a few times. This rearrangement joins TRBV5-1 to TRBJ2-2, with D possibly TRBD1 on 5 matching bases. Trimming took 0 bases from V and 5 from J, leaving 5 bases between them. Germline V CDR1 and CDR2: SGHRS, YFSETQ. The CDR3 runs 13 residues. CDR3 residues: CASSLEGTGELFF. CDR3 sequence (DNA): TGCGCCAGCAGCTTGGAGGGGACCGGGGAGCTGTTTTTT.

The rearrangement uses TRBV23-1 and TRBJ1-2; D is perhaps TRBD1 (6 bases). TRBV23-1 is an ORF, and what it does is uncertain. CDR3 length equals 14 residues. V lost 8 bases, J lost 7 bases, and 20 bases lay in between. The CDR3 bases are TGCGCCAGCGTCCAACGTTGGGGGCTCTCTGGCTACACCTTC. Protein: CASVQRWGLSGYTF.

The chain joins TRBV4-1 to TRBJ2-1; 8 bases map to TRBD2. Per the germline V gene, CDR1 is MGHRA and CDR2 is YSYEKL. CDR3 length equals 16 residues. V was clipped by 4 bases and J by 2 bases; unmatched bases: 7. This CDR3 is CASSPLTGLAYNEQFF. In nucleotides, the CDR3 is TGCGCCAGCAGCCCCCTAACGGGACTAGCCTACAATGAGCAGTTCTTC.

V gene TRBV19 combines with J gene TRBJ1-1; possibly TRBD1 for D (6 bases). The V gene's germline CDR1 is LNHDA and CDR2 SQIVND (reference sequence). CDR3 length equals 14 residues. V was clipped by 6 bases and J by 9 bases, with 20 bases between them. The CDR3 loop is CASRSHQGGGKAFF. CDR3 sequence (DNA): TGTGCCAGTAGATCCCATCAAGGGGGGGGAAAAGCTTTCTTT.

This sequence joins TRBV6-6 and TRBJ1-4; 8 bases fit TRBD1. Germline V gene sequence: CDR1 MNHNY, CDR2 SVGAGI (reference sequence). This CDR3 has 16 residues. V was clipped by 4 bases and J by 1 base; unmatched bases: 5. CDR3 DNA: TGTGCCAGCAGTTCCGGGACAGGATTAACTAATGAAAAACTGTTTTTT. Translated: CASSSGTGLTNEKLFF.

The rearrangement joins TRBV18 to TRBJ2-3; TRBD1 is a possible D gene (6 bases). The CDR3 runs to 16 residues. The V end lost 3 bases, the J end lost 0 bases, and 13 bases lay between the germline ends. CDR1 is KGHSH and CDR2 is LQKENI in the germline V gene. The CDR3 protein is CASSPFGTSSTDTQYF. The CDR3 DNA follows: TGTGCCAGCTCACCCTTTGGGACATCTAGCACAGATACGCAGTATTTT.

The chain is built from TRBV30 and TRBJ2-1, with 10 nucleotides matching TRBD2. The CDR3 covers 14 residues. Unmatched junction bases numbered 12, after V lost 8 bases and J lost 8 bases. The germline CDR1 and CDR2 sequences are GTSNPN and SVGIG (reference sequence). CDR3 loop: CARIAGGGRHEQFF. The DNA of the CDR3 is TGTGCCCGTATAGCGGGAGGAGGCCGTCATGAGCAGTTCTTC.

The chain employs TRBV27 and TRBJ1-1, with 7 bases fitting TRBD1. CDR3 length: 15 residues. The J segment lost 8 bases and the V segment lost 2 bases, leaving 11 bases of the junction unmatched. Germline CDR1 and CDR2: MNHEY and SMNVEV (reference sequence). The CDR3 nucleotides read TGTGCCAGCAGTTTACATCTCGGGACAGTCAGCGAAGCTTTCTTT. Its translation: CASSLHLGTVSEAFF.

The chain links TRBV10-1 to TRBJ2-7, with TRBD2 matching 8 bases. V was clipped by 0 bases and J by 5 bases; unmatched bases: 9. Germline V gene lookup returns CDR1 WNHNN and CDR2 SYGVQD (reference sequence). The CDR3 has 16 residues. The chain's CDR3 is CASSESGLVAGNEQYF. The CDR3 nucleotides are TGCGCCAGCAGTGAGTCGGGGTTGGTAGCGGGAAACGAGCAGTACTTC.

The CDR3 protein is CASSRIAGVSNEQFF. CDR3 nucleotides: TGTGCCAGCAGTAGAATAGCGGGAGTCTCGAATGAGCAGTTCTTC. V is TRBV25-1 and J is TRBJ2-1; 9 nucleotides agree with TRBD2. The trim removed 5 bases at V and 7 bases at J, leaving 9 bases unmatched. CDR3 length: 15 amino acids. Germline lookup yields CDR1 MGHDK and CDR2 SYGVNS.

This sequence joins TRBV9 and TRBJ1-3; 8 nucleotides line up with TRBD1. Germline CDR1 reads SGDLS; CDR2 reads YYNGEE. This CDR3 spans 16 amino acids. The V segment lost 0 bases and the J segment 1 base; nucleotides outside the gene matches: 3. For the CDR3, the DNA is TGTGCCAGCAGCGTAGGAGACAGGGGTTCTGGAAACACCATATATTTT. Translating gives CASSVGDRGSGNTIYF.

The V call is TRBV19, the J call TRBJ2-1, with no clear D. CDR1 and CDR2 (germline): LNHDA, SQIVND (reference sequence). There are 15 residues in the CDR3. The V end lost 3 bases, the J end lost 10 bases, and 19 bases lay between the germline ends. DNA for the CDR3: TGTGCCAGTAGTATTTTTCAGCGCCCGCCTTCCGAGCAGTTCTTC. It encodes CASSIFQRPPSEQFF.

The chain has TRBV11-2 and TRBJ2-7, with 7 bases fitting TRBD2. CDR1 is SGHAT and CDR2 is FQNNGV in the germline V gene. V lost 0 bases, J lost 1 base, and 9 bases stayed unmatched. CDR3 length: 17 residues. The CDR3 protein is CASSLEGWDYRSYEQYF. CDR3 in DNA: TGTGCCAGCAGCTTAGAGGGATGGGACTACCGGTCCTACGAGCAGTACTTC.

The J gene is TRBJ2-1, the V gene TRBV5-1, with D maybe TRBD2 (5 bases). The germline V gene encodes CDR1 SGHRS and CDR2 YFSETQ. V was shortened by 2 bases and J by 2 bases, with 14 bases between the two germline ends. CDR3 size: 16 residues. The CDR3, as DNA: TGCGCCAGCAGCTTAGCGGTACCTATTACCTACAATGAGCAGTTCTTC. Protein: CASSLAVPITYNEQFF.

The table lists this clone with a few counts. The CDR3 region is CASSLRGGGLAEAFF. CDR3 DNA sequence: TGCGCCAGCAGCTTGAGGGGGGGCGGTTTGGCTGAAGCTTTCTTT. V is TRBV5-1 and J is TRBJ1-1; a possible D gene is TRBD1 (6 bases). The germline V gene has CDR1 SGHRS and CDR2 YFSETQ. The CDR3 is made up of 15 amino acids. Deletions cut 1 base from V and 6 bases from J, with 16 bases between.

This clone was seen a single time. The chain has TRBV20-1 and TRBJ2-5, with D tentatively TRBD2 (5 bases). V was pared by 5 bases and J by 5 bases, with 6 bases between. Germline values: CDR1 DFQATT, CDR2 SNEGSKA (reference sequence). This CDR3 has 10 residues. Here the CDR3 DNA reads TGCAGTGCTCGGAGGGAGACCCAGTACTTC. Its translation: CSARRETQYF.

The V gene is TRBV5-1, the J gene TRBJ2-3; D is perhaps TRBD2 (6 bases). The CDR3 runs to 15 residues. CDR1 is SGHRS, CDR2 YFSETQ, per germline. V was shortened by 1 base and J by 5 bases, with 14 bases between the two germline ends. The CDR3 nucleotides are TGCGCCAGCAGCTTGACTAGCCCGGGTGGAGATACGCAGTATTTT. Amino acid sequence: CASSLTSPGGDTQYF.

V and J are TRBV5-1 and TRBJ1-6; a possible D gene is TRBD1 (5 bases). CDR3 size: 16 residues. V was shortened by 4 bases and J by 5 bases, with 16 bases between the two germline ends. Looked up from germline, CDR1 is SGHRS and CDR2 is YFSETQ. CDR3 sequence: CASSPGDSNNNSPLHF. The CDR3 nucleotides read TGCGCCAGCAGCCCAGGCGACAGTAACAATAATTCACCCCTCCACTTT.